This T cell receptor (beta chain) was recovered during a study of blood T cell repertoires in COVID-19. Study context: Samples taken during acute and convalescent COVID-19 were collected in the United States, Italy and Spain.

Germline CDR1 reads KGHSH; CDR2 reads LQKENI. The CDR3 runs to 17 residues. The ends lost 2 bases at V and 6 bases at J; junction bases unmatched: 11. Participants were placed into cohorts based on the clinical history they reported. TCRdb's table, derived via immunoSEQ multiplex PCR, lists solely in-frame clones and lacks some. The table shows about 160,000 clones, with around 84% occurring only once. This clone has only one observation. The source of this sequence is a woman aged 45-65 years who had recovered from COVID-19. The gene calls are TRBV18 and TRBJ2-2, with 8 bases matching TRBD1. The material sequenced was PBMCs or T cells enriched from blood (not recorded which). Written as DNA, the CDR3 is TGTGCCAGCTCACCAGCGGTCCAGGGGGCAGGAGCCGGGGAGCTGTTTTTT. Encoded protein: CASSPAVQGAGAGELFF. The full variable domain, rest sourced from reference TRBV18 and TRBJ2-2, is NAGVMQNPRHLVRRRGQEARLRCSPMKGHSHVYWYRQLPEEGLKFMVYLQKENIIDESGMPKERFSAEFPKEGPSILRIQQVVRGDSAAYFCASSPAVQGAGAGELFFGEGSRLTVL.